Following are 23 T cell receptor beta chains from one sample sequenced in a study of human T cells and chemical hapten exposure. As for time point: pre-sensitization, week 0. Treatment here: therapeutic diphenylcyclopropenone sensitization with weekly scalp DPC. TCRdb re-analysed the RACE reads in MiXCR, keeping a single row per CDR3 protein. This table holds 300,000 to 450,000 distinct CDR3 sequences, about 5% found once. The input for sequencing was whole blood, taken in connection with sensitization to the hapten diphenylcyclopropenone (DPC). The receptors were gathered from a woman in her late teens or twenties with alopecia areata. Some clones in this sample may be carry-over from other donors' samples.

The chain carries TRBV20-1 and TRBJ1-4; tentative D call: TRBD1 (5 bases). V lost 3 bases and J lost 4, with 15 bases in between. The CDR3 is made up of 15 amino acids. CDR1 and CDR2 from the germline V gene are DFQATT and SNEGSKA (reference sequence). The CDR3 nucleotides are TGCAGTGCTAGGGACATCAGTATCCGTAATGAAAAACTGTTTTTT. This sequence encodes CSARDISIRNEKLFF.

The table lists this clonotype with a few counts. CDR3 residues: CALQSQPQHF. CDR3 in DNA: TGTGCCCTCCAAAGTCAGCCCCAGCATTTT. V and J are TRBV10-3 and TRBJ1-5, with no clear D. The CDR3 contains 10 residues. Trimming took off 11 bases at V and 6 bases at J, with 8 bases between the two ends. Germline CDR1 is ENHRY and CDR2 is SYGVKD.

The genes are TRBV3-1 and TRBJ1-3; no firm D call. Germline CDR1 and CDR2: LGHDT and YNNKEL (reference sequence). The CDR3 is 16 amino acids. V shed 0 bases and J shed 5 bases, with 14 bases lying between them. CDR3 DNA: TGTGCCAGCAGCCAAGAAGGTGAAGGACCAAGAAACACCATATATTTT. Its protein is CASSQEGEGPRNTIYF.

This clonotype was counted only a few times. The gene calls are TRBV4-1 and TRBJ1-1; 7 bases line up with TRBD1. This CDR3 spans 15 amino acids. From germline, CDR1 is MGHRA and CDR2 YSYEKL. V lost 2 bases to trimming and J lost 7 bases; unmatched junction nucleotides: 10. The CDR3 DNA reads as TGCGCCAGCAGCCAACTTCCCGGGACAGACGGTGAAGCTTTCTTT. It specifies CASSQLPGTDGEAFF.

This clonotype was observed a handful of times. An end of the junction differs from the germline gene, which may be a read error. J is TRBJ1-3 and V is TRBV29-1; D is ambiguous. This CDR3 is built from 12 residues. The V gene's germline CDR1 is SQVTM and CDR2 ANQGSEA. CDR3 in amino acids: CSVKDSGNTIYF. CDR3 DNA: TGCAGCGTTAAAGATTCTGGAAACACCATATATTTT. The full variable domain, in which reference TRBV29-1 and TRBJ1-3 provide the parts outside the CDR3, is SAVISQKPSRDICQRGTSLTIQCQVDSQVTMMFWYRQQPGQSLTLIATANQGSEATYESGFVIDKFPISRPNLTFSTLTVSNMSPEDSSIYLCSVKDSGNTIYFGEGSWLTVV.

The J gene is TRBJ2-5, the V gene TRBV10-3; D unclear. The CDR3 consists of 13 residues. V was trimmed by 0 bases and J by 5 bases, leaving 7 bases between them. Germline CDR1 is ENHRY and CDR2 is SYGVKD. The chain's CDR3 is CAISESVAETQYF. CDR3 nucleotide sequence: TGTGCCATCAGTGAGTCGGTTGCGGAGACCCAGTACTTC.

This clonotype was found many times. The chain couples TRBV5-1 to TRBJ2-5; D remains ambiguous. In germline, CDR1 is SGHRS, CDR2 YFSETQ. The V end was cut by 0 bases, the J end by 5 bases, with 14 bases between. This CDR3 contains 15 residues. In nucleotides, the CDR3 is TGCGCCAGCAGCTTGGTGGCTAGTAAGTTGGAGACCCAGTACTTC. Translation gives CASSLVASKLETQYF.

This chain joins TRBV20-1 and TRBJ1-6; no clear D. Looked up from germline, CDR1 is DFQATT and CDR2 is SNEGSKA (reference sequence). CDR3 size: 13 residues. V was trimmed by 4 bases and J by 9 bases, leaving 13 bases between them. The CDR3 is CSAMRGRGSPLHF. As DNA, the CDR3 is TGCAGTGCTATGAGAGGGAGAGGTTCACCCCTCCACTTT.

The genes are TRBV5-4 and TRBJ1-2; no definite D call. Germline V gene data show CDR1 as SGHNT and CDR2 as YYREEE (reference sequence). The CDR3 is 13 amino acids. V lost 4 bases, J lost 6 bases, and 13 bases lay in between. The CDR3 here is CASSPASADGYTF. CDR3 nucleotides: TGTGCCAGCAGCCCCGCCTCAGCAGATGGCTACACCTTC.

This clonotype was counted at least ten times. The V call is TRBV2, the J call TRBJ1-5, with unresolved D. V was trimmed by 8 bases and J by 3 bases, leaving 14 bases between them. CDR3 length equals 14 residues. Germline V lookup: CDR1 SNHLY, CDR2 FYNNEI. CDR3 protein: CASSRAGYNQPQHF. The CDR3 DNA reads TGTGCCAGCTCCCGCGCGGGGTACAATCAGCCCCAGCATTTT.

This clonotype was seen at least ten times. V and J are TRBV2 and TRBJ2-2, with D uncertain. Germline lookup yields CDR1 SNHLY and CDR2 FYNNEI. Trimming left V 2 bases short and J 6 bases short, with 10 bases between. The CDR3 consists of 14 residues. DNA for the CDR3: TGTGCCAGCAGTGAAATGGCGTGGGCCGGGGAGCTGTTTTTT. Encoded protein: CASSEMAWAGELFF.

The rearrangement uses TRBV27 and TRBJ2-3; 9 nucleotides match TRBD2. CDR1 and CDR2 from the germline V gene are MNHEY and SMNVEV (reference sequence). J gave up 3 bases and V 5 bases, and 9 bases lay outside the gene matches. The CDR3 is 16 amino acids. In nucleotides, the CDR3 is TGTGCCAGCAGTACGACCGGGACTAGCAGGACAGATACGCAGTATTTT. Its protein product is CASSTTGTSRTDTQYF.

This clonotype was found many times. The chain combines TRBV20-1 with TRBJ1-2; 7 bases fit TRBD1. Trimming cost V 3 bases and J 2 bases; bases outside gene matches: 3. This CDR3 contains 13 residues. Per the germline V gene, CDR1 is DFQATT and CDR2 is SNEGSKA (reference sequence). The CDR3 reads CSASSGGNYGYTF. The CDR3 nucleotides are TGCAGTGCTAGCTCAGGGGGGAACTATGGCTACACCTTC.

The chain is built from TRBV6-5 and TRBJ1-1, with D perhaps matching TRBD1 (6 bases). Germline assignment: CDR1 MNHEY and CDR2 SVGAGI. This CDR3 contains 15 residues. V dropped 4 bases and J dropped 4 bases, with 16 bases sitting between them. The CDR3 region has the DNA TGTGCCAGCAGTTCCGCCGACAGGCGGGCCACTGAAGCTTTCTTT. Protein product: CASSSADRRATEAFF.

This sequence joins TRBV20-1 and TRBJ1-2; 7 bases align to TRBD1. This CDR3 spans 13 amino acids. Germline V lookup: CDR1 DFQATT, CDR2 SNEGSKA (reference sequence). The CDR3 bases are TGCTCGACTCGCGGACAGGAGAAGGATGGCTACACCTTC. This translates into CSTRGQEKDGYTF.

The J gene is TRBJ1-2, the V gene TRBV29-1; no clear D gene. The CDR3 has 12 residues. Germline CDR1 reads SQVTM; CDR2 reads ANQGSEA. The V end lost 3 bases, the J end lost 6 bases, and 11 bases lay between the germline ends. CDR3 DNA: TGCAGCGTTGATAGACATAAAAATGGCTACACCTTC. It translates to CSVDRHKNGYTF.

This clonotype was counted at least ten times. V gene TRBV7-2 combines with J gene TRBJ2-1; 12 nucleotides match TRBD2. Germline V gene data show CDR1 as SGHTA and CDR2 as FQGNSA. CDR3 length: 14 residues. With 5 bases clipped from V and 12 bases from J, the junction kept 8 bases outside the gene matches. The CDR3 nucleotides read TGTGCCAGCAGCCCACTACTAGCGGGGGGTCGGCAGTTCTTC. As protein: CASSPLLAGGRQFF.

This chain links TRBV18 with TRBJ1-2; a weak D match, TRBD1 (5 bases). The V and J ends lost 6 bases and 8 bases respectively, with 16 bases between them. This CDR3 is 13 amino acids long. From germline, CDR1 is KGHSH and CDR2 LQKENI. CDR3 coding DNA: TGTGCCAGCTCGATAACAGGCCTGGAGGGCTACACCTTC. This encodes CASSITGLEGYTF.

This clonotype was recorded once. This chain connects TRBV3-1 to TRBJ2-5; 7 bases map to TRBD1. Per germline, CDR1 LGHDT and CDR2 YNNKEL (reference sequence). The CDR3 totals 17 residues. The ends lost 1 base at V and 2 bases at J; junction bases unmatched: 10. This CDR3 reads CASSQGALRGLQETQYF. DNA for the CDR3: TGTGCCAGCAGCCAAGGAGCTCTAAGGGGGCTACAAGAGACCCAGTACTTC.

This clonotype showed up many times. The CDR3 nucleotides are TGCGCCAGCAGCCAACTTTCCACAGATACGCAGTATTTT. Encoded protein: CASSQLSTDTQYF. The rearrangement uses TRBV4-3 and TRBJ2-3, with D hard to call. The CDR3 covers 13 residues. V lost 2 bases and J 2 bases, leaving 5 bases between the germline ends. From germline, CDR1 is LGHNA and CDR2 YSLEER.

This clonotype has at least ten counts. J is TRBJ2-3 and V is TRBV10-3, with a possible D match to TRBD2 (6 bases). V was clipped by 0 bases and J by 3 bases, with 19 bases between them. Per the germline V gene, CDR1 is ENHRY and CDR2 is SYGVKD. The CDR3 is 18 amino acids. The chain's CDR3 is CAISESTGGGRATDTQYF. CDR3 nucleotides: TGTGCCATCAGTGAGTCGACCGGGGGAGGCAGGGCGACAGATACGCAGTATTTT.

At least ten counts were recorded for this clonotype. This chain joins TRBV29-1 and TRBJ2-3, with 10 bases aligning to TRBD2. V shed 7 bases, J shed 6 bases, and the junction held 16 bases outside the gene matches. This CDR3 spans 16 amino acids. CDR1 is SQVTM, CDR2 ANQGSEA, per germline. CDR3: CSAARGAGGPGDTQYF. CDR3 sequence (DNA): TGCAGCGCCGCTCGCGGAGCGGGGGGGCCGGGGGATACGCAGTATTTT.

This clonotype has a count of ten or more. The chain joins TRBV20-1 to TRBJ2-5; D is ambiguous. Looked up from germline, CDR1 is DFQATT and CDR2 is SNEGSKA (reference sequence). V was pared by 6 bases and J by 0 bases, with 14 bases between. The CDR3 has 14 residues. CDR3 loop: CSARTPTNQETQYF. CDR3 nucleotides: TGCAGTGCCCGAACCCCTACCAACCAAGAGACCCAGTACTTC.